Listed below are T cell receptor beta chains from one sample, sequenced in a study of control samples from healthy donors and cancer patients. Sequencing was performed with immunoSEQ multiplex PCR; in TCRdb, only in-frame clones are kept and a portion is missing. The data show approximately 170,000 clones, about 94% seen once. Input material: blood. The source of these receptors is a woman in her thirties in good health. CDR3s include the opening cysteine and the closing phenylalanine or tryptophan. A D gene is named only where the DNA matches it firmly. Clone size, where shown, is once, few, many, or a class for clones that have expanded.

D gene	V gene	J gene	clone size	CDR3 protein	CDR3 DNA
TRBD2	TRBV11-3	TRBJ2-7	.	CASSLGGSVSEQYF	TGTGCCAGCAGCTTAGGCGGGAGTGTCTCCGAGCAGTACTTC
.	TRBV2	TRBJ1-5	few	CASSERQSNQPQHF	TGTGCCAGCAGTGAACGACAGAGCAATCAGCCCCAGCATTTT
.	TRBV27	TRBJ1-5	few	CASSPLYGDRGDQPQHF	TGTGCCAGCAGTCCCTTATATGGGGACCGTGGGGATCAGCCCCAGCATTTT
TRBD1	TRBV5-6	TRBJ1-5	few	CASFLTGGDQPQHF	TGTGCCAGTTTTCTTACAGGGGGCGATCAGCCCCAGCATTTT
TRBD2	TRBV19	TRBJ2-5	.	CASRPGTSPSETQYF	TGTGCCAGTCGTCCCGGGACTAGCCCATCGGAGACCCAGTACTTC
.	TRBV24-1	TRBJ2-1	once	CATSEPGDAASQFF	TGTGCCACCAGTGAGCCGGGAGACGCCGCGTCGCAGTTCTTC
.	TRBV27	TRBJ1-2	.	CASSPIPTGGRRGYTF	TGTGCCAGCAGTCCTATCCCGACCGGGGGGAGGAGAGGCTACACCTTC
TRBD2	TRBV7-9	TRBJ2-1	.	CASSRTSGRAVGALNEQFF	TGTGCCAGCAGCCGGACTAGCGGGAGGGCCGTGGGTGCCCTCAATGAGCAGTTCTTC
TRBD1	TRBV4-2	TRBJ2-7	.	CASSQEEDRGIYEQYF	TGTGCCAGCAGCCAAGAAGAGGACAGGGGAATCTACGAGCAGTACTTC
TRBD2	TRBV11-2	TRBJ2-2	.	CASSRIAGRTGELFF	TGTGCCAGCAGCCGGATAGCGGGAAGGACCGGGGAGCTGTTTTTT
TRBD1	TRBV27	TRBJ1-6	.	CASTLSVGQRNNSPLHF	TGTGCCAGCACTCTCTCTGTGGGACAGAGAAATAATTCACCCCTCCACTTT
.	TRBV9	TRBJ2-7	.	CASSPTSTWDEQYF	TGTGCCAGCAGCCCGACTAGTACGTGGGACGAGCAGTACTTC
TRBD2	TRBV20-1	TRBJ2-7	.	CSASAGSSGRAGLYEQYF	TGCAGTGCTAGTGCCGGCTCTAGCGGGAGGGCCGGTCTATACGAGCAGTACTTC
.	TRBV7-3	TRBJ1-1	.	CASSPTPSTAEAFF	TGTGCCAGCAGCCCCACCCCCAGTACCGCTGAAGCTTTCTTT
TRBD2	TRBV9	TRBJ2-7	few	CASSPRLASYEQYF	TGTGCCAGCAGCCCTCGACTAGCTTCCTACGAGCAGTACTTC
.	TRBV29-1	TRBJ2-2	.	CSGRGGTNTGELFF	TGCAGCGGCCGGGGCGGCACGAACACCGGGGAGCTGTTTTTT
.	TRBV7-9	TRBJ1-1	once	CASSPPVGLEAFF	TGTGCCAGCAGCCCTCCCGTAGGACTTGAAGCTTTCTTT
.	TRBV19	TRBJ2-7	.	CASSQPPLEEQYF	TGTGCCAGTAGCCAACCCCCACTGGAAGAGCAGTACTTC